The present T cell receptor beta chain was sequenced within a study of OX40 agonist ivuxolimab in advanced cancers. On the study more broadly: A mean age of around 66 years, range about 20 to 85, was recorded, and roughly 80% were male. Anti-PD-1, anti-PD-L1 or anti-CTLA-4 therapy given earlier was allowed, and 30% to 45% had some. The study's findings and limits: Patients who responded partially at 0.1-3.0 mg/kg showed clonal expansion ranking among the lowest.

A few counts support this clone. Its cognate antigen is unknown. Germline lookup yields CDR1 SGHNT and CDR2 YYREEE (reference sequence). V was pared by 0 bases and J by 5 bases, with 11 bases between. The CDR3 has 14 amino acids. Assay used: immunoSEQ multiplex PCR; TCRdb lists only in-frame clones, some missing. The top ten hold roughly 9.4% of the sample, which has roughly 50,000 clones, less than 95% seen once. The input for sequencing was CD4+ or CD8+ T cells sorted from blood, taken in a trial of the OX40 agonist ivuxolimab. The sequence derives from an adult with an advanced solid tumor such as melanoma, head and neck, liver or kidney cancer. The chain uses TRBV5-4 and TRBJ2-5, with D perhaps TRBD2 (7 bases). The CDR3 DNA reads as TGTGCCAGCAGCTTGGGTGGGGGGGCGGAGACCCAGTACTTC. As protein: CASSLGGGAETQYF. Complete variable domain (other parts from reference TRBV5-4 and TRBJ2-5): ETGVTQSPTHLIKTRGQQVTLRCSSQSGHNTVSWYQQALGQGPQFIFQYYREEENGRGNFPPRFSGLQFPNYSSELNVNALELDDSALYLCASSLGGGAETQYFGPGTRLLVL.